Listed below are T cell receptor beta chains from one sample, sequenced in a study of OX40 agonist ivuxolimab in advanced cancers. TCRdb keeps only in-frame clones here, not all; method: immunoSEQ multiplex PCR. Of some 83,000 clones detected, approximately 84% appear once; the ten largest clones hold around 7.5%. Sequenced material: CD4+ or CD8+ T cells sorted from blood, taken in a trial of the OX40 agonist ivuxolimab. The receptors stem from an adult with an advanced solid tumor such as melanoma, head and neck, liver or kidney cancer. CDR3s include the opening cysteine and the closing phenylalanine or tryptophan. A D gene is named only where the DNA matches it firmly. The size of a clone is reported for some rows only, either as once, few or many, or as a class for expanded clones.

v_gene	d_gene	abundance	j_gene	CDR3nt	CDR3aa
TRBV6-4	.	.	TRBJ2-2	TGTGCCAAAACAGGGGGGGACTATCGCACCGGGGAGCTGTTTTTT	CAKTGGDYRTGELFF
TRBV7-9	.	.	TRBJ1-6	TGTGCCAGCAGCGCCCGGGACAACAATTCACCCCTCCACTTT	CASSARDNNSPLHF
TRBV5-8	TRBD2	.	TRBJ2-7	TGTGCCAGCATCCCTTCCCCGGGACTAGAGACGAGCGAGCAGTACTTC	CASIPSPGLETSEQYF
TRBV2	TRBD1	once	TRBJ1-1	TGTGCCAGCACTCAGGGGGCTAACACTGAAGCTTTCTTT	CASTQGANTEAFF
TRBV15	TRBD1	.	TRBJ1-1	TGTGCCACCAGCAGAGATAGGGACAGAGATAACACTGAAGCTTTCTTT	CATSRDRDRDNTEAFF
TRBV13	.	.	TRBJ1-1	TGTGCCAGCAGCCACGAGGGGGGGGCTTTCTTT	CASSHEGGAFF
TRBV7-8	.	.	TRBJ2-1	TGTGCCAGCAGCTTAGGGGGTAGCGGCTACTCCTACAATGAGCAGTTCTTC	CASSLGGSGYSYNEQFF
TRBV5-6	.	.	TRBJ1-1	TGTGCCAGCAGCACCGGGACCTACACTGAAGCTTTCTTT	CASSTGTYTEAFF
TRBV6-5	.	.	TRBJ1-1	TGTGCCAGCAGTTTAGGCAGGGGTTGGAACACTGAAGCTTTCTTT	CASSLGRGWNTEAFF
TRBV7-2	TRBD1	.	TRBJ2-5	TGTGCCAGCAGCTTAGGGACAGGGAAAGAGACCCAGTACTTC	CASSLGTGKETQYF
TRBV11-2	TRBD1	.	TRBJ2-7	TGTGCCAGCAGCCCCACGACAGGGGCGAAACTCTACGAGCAGTACTTC	CASSPTTGAKLYEQYF
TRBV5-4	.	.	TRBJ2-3	TGTGCCAGCAGCTCGACTACCGGAACAGATACGCAGTATTTT	CASSSTTGTDTQYF
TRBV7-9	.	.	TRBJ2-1	TGTGCCAGCAGCTTAGACGACTCCTACAATGAGCAGTTCTTC	CASSLDDSYNEQFF
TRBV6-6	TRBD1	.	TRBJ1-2	TGTGCCGGCCTGAATCCCGGGACAGCCCATGGCTACACCTTC	CAGLNPGTAHGYTF
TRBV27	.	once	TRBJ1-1	TGTGCCAGCAGTTTATCGAATGGGTGGACTGAAGCTTTCTTT	CASSLSNGWTEAFF
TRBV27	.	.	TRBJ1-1	TGTGCCAGCAGTTTATCGGCCCGATTGGCAGCTTTCTTT	CASSLSARLAAFF
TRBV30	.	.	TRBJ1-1	TGTGCCTGGAGTCGGTCCCCCAACACTGAAGCTTTCTTT	CAWSRSPNTEAFF
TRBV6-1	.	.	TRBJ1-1	TGTGCCAGCAGGTTTGGGGTTGTTGAAGCTTTCTTT	CASRFGVVEAFF
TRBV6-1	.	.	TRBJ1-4	TGTGCCAGCAAGGTCGGCAGGAGGGGTGAAAAACTGTTTTTT	CASKVGRRGEKLFF
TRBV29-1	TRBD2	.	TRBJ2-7	TGCAGCGTTCTAGCGGGGTACGAGCAGTACTTC	CSVLAGYEQYF
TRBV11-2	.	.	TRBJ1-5	TGTGCCAGCAGCGCCTTGGGGGGGCCCAATCAGCCCCAGCATTTT	CASSALGGPNQPQHF
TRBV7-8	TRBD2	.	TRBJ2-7	TGTGCCAGCAGCTCTGCGGCTAGCGGGGGCTACGAGCAGTACTTC	CASSSAASGGYEQYF
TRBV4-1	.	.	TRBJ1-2	TGCGCCAGCAGCCAAGATAAGTTAGCTAACTATGGCTACACCTTC	CASSQDKLANYGYTF
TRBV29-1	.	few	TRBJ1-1	TGCAGCGTAAGGTGGGGAGGAACTGAAGCTTTCTTT	CSVRWGGTEAFF
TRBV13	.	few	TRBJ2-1	TGTGCCAGCAGCTTAGGTCGAACGGGGGTCAATGAGCAGTTCTTC	CASSLGRTGVNEQFF
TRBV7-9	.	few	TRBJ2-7	TGTGCCAGCAGCTTAGGTGGGGGCTCATACGAGCAGTACTTC	CASSLGGGSYEQYF
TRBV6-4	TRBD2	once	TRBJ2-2	TGTGCCAGCAGACGGGAGGTGATCGGGGAGCTGTTTTTT	CASRREVIGELFF
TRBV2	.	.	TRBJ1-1	TGTGCCAGCAGCGTCGACGGGAACACTGAAGCTTTCTTT	CASSVDGNTEAFF
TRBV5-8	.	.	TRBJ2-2	TGTGCCAGCAGCTCGCTGATGCAGCTTAACACCGGGGAGCTGTTTTTT	CASSSLMQLNTGELFF
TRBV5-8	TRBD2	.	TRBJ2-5	TGTGCCAGCAGCGGCGGCCGGGCTAGCGGGGGGAGAGAGACCCAGTACTTC	CASSGGRASGGRETQYF
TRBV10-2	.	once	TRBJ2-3	TGCGCCACTTCGGACTATCAAGATACGCAGTATTTT	CATSDYQDTQYF
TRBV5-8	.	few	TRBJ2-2	TGTGCCAGCAGCCCAACTAGGGTTCGGAGCACCGGGGAGCTGTTTTTT	CASSPTRVRSTGELFF
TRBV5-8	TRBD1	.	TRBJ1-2	TGTGCCAGCAGCTTAGGGACAGGAGATGGCTACACCTTC	CASSLGTGDGYTF
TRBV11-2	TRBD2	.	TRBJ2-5	TGTGCCAGCAGCTTAGGCCCAGCGGGGAGGGAGACCCAGTACTTC	CASSLGPAGRETQYF
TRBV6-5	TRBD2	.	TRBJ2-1	TGTGCCAGCAGTTACCTTACTAGCGGGAGCAATGAGCAGTTCTTC	CASSYLTSGSNEQFF
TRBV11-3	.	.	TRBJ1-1	TGTGCCAGCAGCTTGGGGGGGACTGGGAACACTGAAGCTTTCTTT	CASSLGGTGNTEAFF
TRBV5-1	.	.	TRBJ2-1	TGCGCCAGCAGCCCGTCATGGGGGAGTGAGCAGTTCTTC	CASSPSWGSEQFF
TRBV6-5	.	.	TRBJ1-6	TGTGCCACCACCAGAGGAAACAATAATTCACCCCTCCACTTT	CATTRGNNNSPLHF
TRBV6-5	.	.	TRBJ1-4	TGTGCCAGCAGTCCGCGGGGTTTTAATGAAAAACTGTTTTTT	CASSPRGFNEKLFF
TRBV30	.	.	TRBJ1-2	TGTGCCTGGAGTGTACTGAGGGGTCGTGGCTACACCTTC	CAWSVLRGRGYTF